A single sample is the source of the 7 T cell receptor beta chains below, sequenced in a study of a mutant IDH1 vaccine in newly diagnosed glioma. This sample's time point: baseline, week 1 (first vaccination visit). Treatment indicated: pre-vaccination baseline after standard-of-care therapy. The table came from immunoSEQ multiplex PCR; TCRdb's copy has only in-frame clones and leaves some out. This table has around 82,000 clones, over 75% appearing once. The sample here was PBMCs, taken from a glioma patient treated with radiotherapy, temozolomide or both. These receptors originate from a man in his forties with glioma. Some clones in this sample may be carry-over from other donors' samples.

This clone has only one observation. The V and J genes are TRBV5-4 and TRBJ2-5; D might be TRBD1 (6 bases). Germline CDR1 and CDR2: SGHNT and YYREEE (reference sequence). The CDR3 runs 17 residues. The ends were cut back, 0 bases at V and 5 bases at J, with 20 bases in the middle. Written as DNA, the CDR3 is TGTGCCAGCAGCTTGGCCGGGACGGCTAGAAGGGGGGAGACCCAGTACTTC. Residues: CASSLAGTARRGETQYF. Combining the CDR3 with reference TRBV5-4 and TRBJ2-5 gives the whole variable domain ETGVTQSPTHLIKTRGQQVTLRCSSQSGHNTVSWYQQALGQGPQFIFQYYREEENGRGNFPPRFSGLQFPNYSSELNVNALELDDSALYLCASSLAGTARRGETQYFGPGTRLLVL.

This chain links TRBV6-5 with TRBJ2-7; 9 bases are shared with TRBD1. Looked up from germline, CDR1 is MNHEY and CDR2 is SVGAGI. The CDR3 contains 14 residues. The V segment lost 6 bases and the J segment 8 bases; nucleotides outside the gene matches: 11. The CDR3 protein is CASSPTWTGVQQYF. The DNA for the CDR3 is TGTGCCAGCAGCCCCACATGGACAGGGGTGCAGCAGTACTTC.

The chain couples TRBV30 to TRBJ2-7, with D possibly matching TRBD1 (6 bases). Trimming left V 2 bases short and J 4 bases short, with 9 bases between. CDR1 and CDR2 from the germline V gene are GTSNPN and SVGIG (reference sequence). The CDR3 runs 12 residues. CDR3 sequence reads: CAWSSGQYEQYF. DNA for the CDR3: TGTGCCTGGAGTTCAGGACAGTACGAGCAGTACTTC.

The chain carries TRBV18 and TRBJ2-7; D is possibly TRBD1 (5 bases). Looked up from germline, CDR1 is KGHSH and CDR2 is LQKENI. The CDR3 spans 14 residues. V was clipped by 3 bases and J by 0 bases, with 9 bases between them. DNA of the CDR3: TGTGCCAGCTCACCGGGGCAGAACTCCTACGAGCAGTACTTC. Amino acid sequence: CASSPGQNSYEQYF.

The rearrangement uses TRBV19 and TRBJ1-5; 9 positions agree with TRBD1. The germline V gene encodes CDR1 LNHDA and CDR2 SQIVND (reference sequence). V gave up 6 bases and J gave up 6 bases; unmatched junction bases: 6. The CDR3 loop spans 14 amino acids. CDR3 nucleotides: TGTGCCAGTAGCAGGACAGGGGATCGTCAGCCCCAGCATTTT. As protein: CASSRTGDRQPQHF.

This clone was recorded once. The chain uses TRBV6-6 and TRBJ1-1, with TRBD1 identical over 9 bases. There are 14 residues in the CDR3. V lost 2 bases to trimming and J lost 5 bases; unmatched junction nucleotides: 3. Per the germline V gene, CDR1 is MNHNY and CDR2 is SVGAGI (reference sequence). CDR3 protein: CASSYGQGRTEAFF. DNA of the CDR3: TGTGCCAGCAGTTACGGACAGGGGCGAACTGAAGCTTTCTTT.

The chain employs TRBV2 and TRBJ1-2; D ambiguous. Trimming left V 2 bases short and J 8 bases short, with 9 bases between. In germline, CDR1 is SNHLY, CDR2 FYNNEI. There are 12 residues in the CDR3. CDR3 nucleotide sequence: TGTGCCAGCAGTGAAATGAGGGCGGGCTACACCTTC. Translating gives CASSEMRAGYTF. The full variable domain, in which reference TRBV2 and TRBJ1-2 provide the parts outside the CDR3, is EPEVTQTPSHQVTQMGQEVILRCVPISNHLYFYWYRQILGQKVEFLVSFYNNEISEKSEIFDDQFSVERPDGSNFTLKIRSTKLEDSAMYFCASSEMRAGYTFGSGTRLTVV.